This TCR beta chain originates from a study of CXCR3-negative and CXCR3-positive naive CD8 T cells. The V gene's germline CDR1 is SNHLY and CDR2 FYNNEI. The CDR3 is made up of 13 amino acids. Overall study results and limits: TCR strength was inferred from TRB CDR3 properties, while surface CD5 was comparable between naive subsets. Compared with CXCR3-negative naive cells, CXCR3-positive naive cells showed more hydrophobic TRB CDR3s. CXCR3 levels fell partly with cryopreservation; most assays relied on fresh PBMCs. Naive CXCR3-positive and CXCR3-negative cells shared TRBV-TRBJ usage; memory cells diverged.

The authors made the TRB cDNA libraries by 5' RACE using UMI labels. TCRdb reprocessed the 5' RACE reads, with one entry per CDR3 protein and no DNA. Recorded for this sample: roughly 110,000 distinct CDR3 sequences. A word on this clonotype: The antigen is unknown.

The sequence derives from a human donor in good health. Some clones in this sample may be carry-over from other donors' samples. What was sequenced was naive CXCR3+ CD8+ T cells from blood. The subset: CD45RO-CCR7+CD27+CD95- naive CD8+ T cells expressing CXCR3 (TNR3+). The chain has TRBV2 and TRBJ2-7. The CDR3 here is CASSVAQGYEQYF.